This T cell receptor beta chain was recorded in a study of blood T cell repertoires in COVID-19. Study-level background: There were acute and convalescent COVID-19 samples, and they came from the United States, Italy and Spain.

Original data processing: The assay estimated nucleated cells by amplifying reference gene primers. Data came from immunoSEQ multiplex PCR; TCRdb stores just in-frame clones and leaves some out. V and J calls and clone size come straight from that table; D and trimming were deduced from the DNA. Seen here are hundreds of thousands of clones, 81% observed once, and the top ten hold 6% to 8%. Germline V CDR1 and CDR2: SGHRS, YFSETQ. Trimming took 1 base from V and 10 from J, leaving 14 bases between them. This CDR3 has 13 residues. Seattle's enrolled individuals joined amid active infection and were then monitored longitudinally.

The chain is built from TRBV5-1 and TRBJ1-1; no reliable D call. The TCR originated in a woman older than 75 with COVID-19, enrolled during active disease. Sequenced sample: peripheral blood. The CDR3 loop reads CASSLFSGDRAFF. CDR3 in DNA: TGCGCCAGCAGCTTGTTTTCGGGAGATCGAGCTTTCTTT. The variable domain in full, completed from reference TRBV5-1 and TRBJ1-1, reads KAGVTQTPRYLIKTRGQQVTLSCSPISGHRSVSWYQQTPGQGLQFLFEYFSETQRNKGNFPGRFSGRQFSNSRSEMNVSTLELGDSALYLCASSLFSGDRAFFGQGTRLTVV.